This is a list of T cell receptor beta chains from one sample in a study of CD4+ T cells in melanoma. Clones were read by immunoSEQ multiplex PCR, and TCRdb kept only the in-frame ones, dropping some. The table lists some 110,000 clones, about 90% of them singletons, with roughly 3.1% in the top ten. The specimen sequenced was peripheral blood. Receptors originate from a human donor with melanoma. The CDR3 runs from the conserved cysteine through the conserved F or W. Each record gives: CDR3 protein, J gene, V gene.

CASKTSGGTDTQYF,TRBJ2-3,TRBV5-1
CASTPTDSNQPQHF,TRBJ1-5,TRBV6-1
CASSLKAAQETQYF,TRBJ2-5,TRBV5-1
CASSLDVQYYEQYF,TRBJ2-7,TRBV7-2
CASIGPSGGTEAFF,TRBJ1-1,TRBV2
CASSLSEPTNEKLFF,TRBJ1-4,TRBV27
CASSLSGFDGYTF,TRBJ1-2,TRBV27
CASSDTGYGYTF,TRBJ1-2,TRBV7-3
CASSIRTDSNQPQHF,TRBJ1-5,TRBV19
CAWSTGTHQPQHF,TRBJ1-5,TRBV30
CASSQDFVGGSYNEQFF,TRBJ2-1,TRBV4-2
CASSRNTEAFF,TRBJ1-1,TRBV18
CASAGGAYNSPLHF,TRBJ1-6,TRBV7-9
CASSFGRGGENTEAFF,TRBJ1-1,TRBV7-9
CAWRGGSSYEQYF,NA,TRBV30
CASSLEVRDVPGELFF,TRBJ2-2,TRBV5-1
CASSPGLRPYEQYF,TRBJ2-7,TRBV18
CASSVGDTGELFF,TRBJ2-2,TRBV9
CASSGVQPQHF,TRBJ1-5,TRBV2
CASGVREGEQYF,TRBJ2-7,TRBV28
CASGPHPGQAYNEQFF,TRBJ2-1,TRBV12-5
CASSLRFGYHNQPQHF,TRBJ1-5,TRBV27
CASSLEGRGGTDTQYF,TRBJ2-3,TRBV7-2
CASSSPPKGTGGVEAFF,TRBJ1-1,TRBV28
CASPKGGCGQYF,TRBJ2-7,TRBV6-5
CASRLAEGSGRALSSYNEQFF,TRBJ2-1,TRBV12-2
CASSPTGAYEQYF,TRBJ2-7,TRBV6-6
CASSSREFYGYTF,TRBJ1-2,TRBV11-2
CASRGSNTEAFF,TRBJ1-1,TRBV25-1
CASSSYEDNQPQHF,TRBJ1-5,TRBV5-1
CASSFRATTSGSSYEQYF,TRBJ2-7,TRBV7-2
CASSLGVAASSYNEQFF,TRBJ2-1,TRBV5-4
CASSGGLADQETQYF,TRBJ2-5,TRBV5-1
CASRRTGAGNTIYF,TRBJ1-3,TRBV28
CASSLVPGSTDTQYF,TRBJ2-3,TRBV7-2
CASSLVFGNTGELFF,TRBJ2-2,TRBV5-1
CASGEHSGANVLTF,TRBJ2-6,TRBV19
CASSFGTGGGQPQHF,TRBJ1-5,TRBV6-5
CASSVAGTGVYEQYF,TRBJ2-7,TRBV9
CASSDRGSTYEKLFF,TRBJ1-4,TRBV19
CASSKPLAGAAYEQYF,TRBJ2-7,TRBV19
CASSKPGWGTSTDTQYF,TRBJ2-3,TRBV4-2
CASSYIRGARTDTQYF,TRBJ2-3,TRBV19
CASSALAGYNEQFF,TRBJ2-1,TRBV7-2
CASSTGPADTQYF,TRBJ2-3,TRBV5-1
CASSSPLQDRATEQYF,TRBJ2-7,TRBV27
CASSYSAQGNTEAFF,TRBJ1-1,TRBV6-5
CASSLTPGRTEAFF,TRBJ1-1,TRBV7-3
CASSLNLPGGVTDTQYF,TRBJ2-3,TRBV7-3
CASSPTRVAGGNTIYF,TRBJ1-3,TRBV9
CATSRGGSTDTQYF,TRBJ2-3,TRBV15
CASSLPPLPQHF,TRBJ1-5,TRBV28
CASSFGESGNTIYF,TRBJ1-3,TRBV11-3
CATRTSGNADTQYF,TRBJ2-3,TRBV5-8
CASSQLLAGGPNEQFF,TRBJ2-1,TRBV4-1
CASSASGRAEQYF,TRBJ2-7,TRBV11-2
CASSPTGREQYF,TRBJ2-7,TRBV18